The 14 T cell receptor beta chains given below trace back to one sample, sequenced in a study of T cell repertoires in cytomegalovirus infection. TCRdb redid the calling of the reads with MiXCR, one entry per CDR3 protein. The sample lists 490,000 or so distinct CDR3 sequences, 11% occurring once. The sample was PBMCs. Receptors were obtained from a human donor in good health (CMV status not recorded). Some clones in this sample may be carry-over from other donors' samples.

This clonotype was counted ten times or more. J is TRBJ2-2 and V is TRBV5-5; tentative D call: TRBD2 (5 bases). The CDR3 covers 14 residues. From germline, CDR1 is SGHKS and CDR2 YYEKEE (reference sequence). Trimming cost V 4 bases and J 8 bases, with 15 bases left between them. In DNA form, the CDR3 reads TGTGCCAGCAGCGAGGGTTTGGTGTCTGGGGAGCTGTTTTTT. Amino acids: CASSEGLVSGELFF.

There are many counts of this clonotype. This chain joins TRBV7-2 and TRBJ1-1, with D possibly TRBD1 on 5 matching bases. Germline CDR1 SGHTA, CDR2 FQGNSA. V gave up 5 bases and J gave up 1 base, with 11 bases separating them. The CDR3 is 14 amino acids. In nucleotides, the CDR3 is TGTGCCAGCAGCAGGATGGGACCGAACACTGAAGCTTTCTTT. Translating gives CASSRMGPNTEAFF.

This chain joins TRBV29-1 and TRBJ2-7; D might be TRBD1 (5 bases). In germline, CDR1 is SQVTM, CDR2 ANQGSEA. V dropped 2 bases and J dropped 2 bases, with 10 bases sitting between them. This CDR3 has 13 amino acids. The CDR3 DNA is TGCAGCGTTGAAACAGGAGTTCCCTACGAGCAGTACTTC. Its protein product is CSVETGVPYEQYF.

This clonotype was seen a handful of times. V and J are TRBV4-2 and TRBJ1-2, with D uncertain. V dropped 4 bases and J dropped 0 bases, with 18 bases sitting between them. This CDR3 region has 17 residues. Looked up from germline, CDR1 is LGHNA and CDR2 is YNFKEQ. The CDR3 nucleotides are TGTGCCAGCAGCCTAACGCCGGACGGGAGAACTAACTATGGCTACACCTTC. Translated: CASSLTPDGRTNYGYTF.

This clonotype came up a few times. The chain employs TRBV7-9 and TRBJ2-1; the D is unclear. The CDR3 covers 15 residues. Trimming took off 0 bases at V and 4 bases at J, with 10 bases between the two ends. Germline lookup yields CDR1 SEHNR and CDR2 FQNEAQ (reference sequence). The DNA of the CDR3 is TGTGCCAGCAGCTTAGCGCAGTTGGATTACAATGAGCAGTTCTTC. It codes for CASSLAQLDYNEQFF.

This clonotype was observed many times. The rearrangement links TRBV19 to TRBJ2-2, with 7 bases aligning to TRBD2. The V gene end was trimmed by 8 bases and the J gene end by 4 bases; junction bases not matched to a gene: 7. CDR3 length: 14 residues. Per germline, CDR1 LNHDA and CDR2 SQIVND (reference sequence). CDR3 nucleotide sequence: TGTGCCAGTGGACGACTAGCAAGCACCGGGGAGCTGTTTTTT. As protein: CASGRLASTGELFF.

The chain is built from TRBV2 and TRBJ2-2; the D is unclear. In germline, CDR1 is SNHLY, CDR2 FYNNEI. Trimming removed 6 bases at V and 0 bases at J, with 11 bases between. This CDR3 is built from 15 residues. CDR3 residues: CASRGYGANTGELFF. CDR3 nucleotide sequence: TGTGCCAGCAGGGGCTACGGCGCGAACACCGGGGAGCTGTTTTTT.

This clonotype was picked up many times. This sequence joins TRBV19 and TRBJ1-1, with D tentatively TRBD1 (5 bases). Deletions cut 7 bases from V and 6 bases from J, with 18 bases between. The V gene's germline CDR1 is LNHDA and CDR2 SQIVND (reference sequence). The CDR3 length is 14 residues. CDR3 in DNA: TGTGCCAGTACCCCTCGGGGGGGGATCCCTGAAGCTTTCTTT. Encoded protein: CASTPRGGIPEAFF.

This clonotype was picked up many times. CDR3 DNA: TGTGCCAGCAGTCCGTTTCCCTCAGAGAGAAGGGCCAACGTCCTGACTTTC. It translates to CASSPFPSERRANVLTF. The gene calls are TRBV7-9 and TRBJ2-6; D gene ambiguous. In germline, CDR1 is SEHNR, CDR2 FQNEAQ (reference sequence). The germline V and J ends were trimmed by 6 bases and 5 bases, with 20 bases remaining between them. The CDR3 contains 17 residues.

The V and J genes are TRBV12-3 or TRBV12-4 and TRBJ2-7, with D possibly TRBD2 on 5 matching bases. The CDR3 extends over 14 amino acids. V was pared by 5 bases and J by 5 bases, with 16 bases between. CDR3 residues: CASSPRGSPDEQYF. CDR3 nucleotide sequence: TGTGCCAGCAGTCCAAGAGGGAGTCCGGACGAGCAGTACTTC.

V usage is TRBV9 and J usage is TRBJ2-3; tentatively, D is TRBD2 (5 bases). The CDR3 spans 14 residues. CDR1 and CDR2 from the germline V gene are SGDLS and YYNGEE. The V end lost 3 bases, the J end lost 4 bases, and 12 bases lay between the germline ends. CDR3 sequence: CASSAGLHADTQYF. The CDR3 bases are TGTGCCAGCAGCGCAGGACTGCACGCAGATACGCAGTATTTT.

The chain recombines TRBV12-3 or TRBV12-4 with TRBJ1-3; D is perhaps TRBD1 (6 bases). Trimming pared 6 bases from V and 1 base from J, leaving 28 bases between. The CDR3 contains 20 residues. The CDR3 nucleotides are TGTGCCAGCAGCCATTCGTGGCCCTTGGGTGGACAGCTATCTGGAAACACCATATATTTT. Translated: CASSHSWPLGGQLSGNTIYF.

The V call is TRBV14, the J call TRBJ2-2; no definite D call. The CDR3 loop spans 14 amino acids. Germline assignment: CDR1 SGHDN and CDR2 FVKESK. V was shortened by 4 bases and J by 6 bases, with 12 bases between the two germline ends. DNA for the CDR3: TGTGCCAGCAGCCTATCCTCGTTTGCCGGGGAGCTGTTTTTT. It translates to CASSLSSFAGELFF.

The chain couples TRBV27 to TRBJ1-1; D not resolved. Looked up from germline, CDR1 is MNHEY and CDR2 is SMNVEV (reference sequence). The CDR3 spans 11 residues. V was shortened by 8 bases and J by 6 bases, with 10 bases between the two germline ends. The CDR3 bases are TGTGCCAGCTGGATGGGGTCTGAAGCTTTCTTT. Protein: CASWMGSEAFF.